The clone carrying this T cell receptor beta chain was seen repeatedly, ten times or more. Antigen: not known. The sample comes from a study of T cells in Graves' hyperthyroidism and ophthalmopathy. Turning to the study itself: Upon initial diagnosis and before any treatment, peripheral blood was collected. Notes on the study in general: The majority of expanded thyroid clonotypes above 0.001 also appeared in blood.

TCR beta CDR3 regions were amplified from RNA. HTBI primers drove first-round RT-PCR of the TCR CDR3. TCRdb ran MiXCR on the multiplex PCR reads and lists one entry per CDR3 protein. The top ten hold roughly a sixth of the sample, which has fewer than 350,000 distinct CDR3 sequences, 15% to 20% seen once. The diagnoses drew upon clinical symptoms, serum thyroxine and TRAb, thyroid ultrasound and orbital computed tomography. Source material for PBMCs was over 8 ml fresh peripheral blood. The CDR3 runs to 16 residues. V lost 1 base to trimming and J lost 2 bases, with 11 bases between them. What was sequenced was blood. The origin of this receptor is a woman aged 35 to 49 with Graves' ophthalmopathy. The V and J genes are TRBV12-3 or TRBV12-4 and TRBJ2-2; D is perhaps TRBD1 (6 bases). The CDR3 nucleotides are TGTGCCAGCAGTTTAGGGCAGGGGACCAACACCGGGGAGCTGTTTTTT. Amino acids: CASSLGQGTNTGELFF.